The next 13 T cell receptor beta chains were all read from a single sample in a study of T cell responses to AZD1222 COVID-19 vaccine. The table came from immunoSEQ multiplex PCR; TCRdb's copy has only in-frame clones and leaves some out. Of 130,000 to 150,000 clones listed, around nine tenths are singletons. The sequencing used peripheral blood, collected on day 0 of AZD1222 vaccination. These receptors were obtained from an adult in good health.

The rearrangement links TRBV11-2 to TRBJ2-7; D might be TRBD2 (6 bases). The germline V and J ends were trimmed by 7 bases and 4 bases, with 23 bases remaining between them. This CDR3 spans 16 amino acids. Germline CDR1 and CDR2: SGHAT and FQNNGV. CDR3 residues: CASNTGGDFPHYEQYF. CDR3 nucleotide sequence: TGTGCCAGCAACACCGGTGGGGACTTCCCCCATTACGAGCAGTACTTC. Looking up the rest from reference TRBV11-2 and TRBJ2-7 gives the full variable domain: EAGVAQSPRYKIIEKRQSVAFWCNPISGHATLYWYQQILGQGPKLLIQFQNNGVVDDSQLPKDRFSAERLKGVDSTLKIQPAKLEDSAVYLCASNTGGDFPHYEQYFGPGTRLTVT.

The chain uses TRBV7-9 and TRBJ1-3; 7 nucleotides align to TRBD1. V trimming: 5 bases; J trimming: 3 bases; junction bases outside the gene matches: 4. The CDR3 runs 14 residues. Germline V lookup: CDR1 SEHNR, CDR2 FQNEAQ (reference sequence). For the CDR3, the DNA is TGTGCCAGCAGCCCCCCAGGGGGTGGAAACACCATATATTTT. Translation gives CASSPPGGGNTIYF.

The V and J genes are TRBV12-3 or TRBV12-4 and TRBJ2-7; D is perhaps TRBD2 (6 bases). The CDR3 totals 12 residues. V was cut by 6 bases and J by 7 bases, with 13 bases left in between. CDR3 protein: CASSLGGSEQYF. In DNA form, the CDR3 reads TGTGCCAGCAGCCTTGGGGGGTCAGAGCAGTACTTC.

Comment on this clone: Other DNA variants within this sample encode the same CDR3. CDR3 DNA: TGTGCCAGCAGTGGTGAGACCCAGTACTTC. This codes for CASSGETQYF. The J gene is TRBJ2-5, the V gene TRBV28; D is undetermined. Between the trimmed V and J ends, which lost 5 bases and 5 bases, there was a span of 3 bases. CDR3 size: 10 residues. CDR1 is MDHEN and CDR2 is SYDVKM in the germline V gene.

This clone has just a few counts. The chain links TRBV7-8 to TRBJ1-2; tentatively, D is TRBD1 (5 bases). Germline V gene lookup returns CDR1 SGHVS and CDR2 FQNEAQ. V was shortened by 4 bases and J by 4 bases, with 10 bases between the two germline ends. The length of the CDR3 is 13 residues. CDR3 amino acids: CASSSADSYGYTF. DNA for the CDR3: TGTGCCAGCAGCTCCGCCGACAGCTATGGCTACACCTTC.

The J gene is TRBJ2-3, the V gene TRBV28, with D perhaps being TRBD1 or TRBD2 (6 bases each). This CDR3 region has 17 residues. Germline V gene sequence: CDR1 MDHEN, CDR2 SYDVKM. Deletions cut 2 bases from V and 5 bases from J, with 20 bases between. CDR3 DNA: TGTGCCAGCAGTTTACACCATAGGGGGGAGATACGAGATACGCAGTATTTT. Encoded protein: CASSLHHRGEIRDTQYF.

In regard to this clone: The sample contains more than one DNA sequence encoding this CDR3. This chain connects TRBV19 to TRBJ2-5; no reliable D call. The V gene's germline CDR1 is LNHDA and CDR2 SQIVND (reference sequence). V was cut by 3 bases and J by 5 bases, with 4 bases left in between. The CDR3 totals 11 residues. CDR3 region: CASSIRETQYF. For the CDR3, the DNA is TGTGCCAGTAGTATCCGGGAGACCCAGTACTTC. Combining the CDR3 with reference TRBV19 and TRBJ2-5 gives the whole variable domain DGGITQSPKYLFRKEGQNVTLSCEQNLNHDAMYWYRQDPGQGLRLIYYSQIVNDFQKGDIAEGYSVSREKKESFPLTVTSAQKNPTAFYLCASSIRETQYFGPGTRLLVL.

This rearrangement joins TRBV7-9 to TRBJ2-7, with D possibly matching TRBD1 (5 bases). Germline V CDR1 and CDR2: SEHNR, FQNEAQ (reference sequence). This CDR3 region has 14 residues. The V end lost 5 bases, the J end lost 0 bases, and 11 bases lay between the germline ends. CDR3 in amino acids: CASSDGHLSYEQYF. CDR3 sequence (DNA): TGTGCCAGCAGCGACGGACACCTCTCCTACGAGCAGTACTTC. Using reference TRBV7-9 and TRBJ2-7 for the parts outside the CDR3, the full variable domain is DTGVSQNPRHKITKRGQNVTFRCDPISEHNRLYWYRQTLGQGPEFLTYFQNEAQLEKSRLLSDRFSAERPKGSFSTLEIQRTEQGDSAMYLCASSDGHLSYEQYFGPGTRLTVT.

The chain combines TRBV4-3 with TRBJ2-2, with D possibly matching TRBD1 (7 bases). CDR3 length: 17 amino acids. Trimming stripped 1 base from V and 8 bases from J, with 20 bases between. From germline, CDR1 is LGHNA and CDR2 YSLEER. CDR3 in DNA: TGCGCCAGCAGCCAAGGCCCCCGCAGGGGGGAGTGGGGGGAGCTGTTTTTT. This encodes CASSQGPRRGEWGELFF.

The genes are TRBV2 and TRBJ1-2, with D perhaps TRBD1 (5 bases). The CDR3 loop spans 15 amino acids. The V end was cut by 3 bases, the J end by 4 bases, with 15 bases between. Looked up from germline, CDR1 is SNHLY and CDR2 is FYNNEI. In nucleotides, the CDR3 is TGTGCCAGCAGTGAGGAGGGGTTTAGTAGCTATGGCTACACCTTC. Encoded protein: CASSEEGFSSYGYTF.

The chain has TRBV19 and TRBJ1-5; D call uncertain. Looked up from germline, CDR1 is LNHDA and CDR2 is SQIVND (reference sequence). V lost 1 base, J lost 3 bases, and 7 bases lay in between. The length of the CDR3 is 14 residues. The chain's CDR3 is CASSIGNPNQPQHF. The CDR3 DNA sequence: TGTGCCAGTAGTATAGGGAACCCCAATCAGCCCCAGCATTTT.

V is TRBV7-3 and J is TRBJ2-3; possibly TRBD2 for D (6 bases). Trimming took 8 bases from V and 4 from J, leaving 19 bases between them. There are 15 residues in the CDR3. Germline V lookup: CDR1 SGHTA, CDR2 FQGTGA. The CDR3 sequence is CASSGGVLAADTQYF. CDR3 nucleotide sequence: TGTGCCAGCTCTGGCGGGGTCCTGGCGGCAGATACGCAGTATTTT.

This chain uses TRBV28 with TRBJ1-1; D is ambiguous. Germline V gene data show CDR1 as MDHEN and CDR2 as SYDVKM. This CDR3 has 15 residues. Trimming removed 6 bases from V and 1 base from J, with 15 bases in between. The CDR3 DNA sequence: TGTGCCAGCAGAGACCGAGCCCGGGGGAACACTGAAGCTTTCTTT. Amino acids: CASRDRARGNTEAFF.